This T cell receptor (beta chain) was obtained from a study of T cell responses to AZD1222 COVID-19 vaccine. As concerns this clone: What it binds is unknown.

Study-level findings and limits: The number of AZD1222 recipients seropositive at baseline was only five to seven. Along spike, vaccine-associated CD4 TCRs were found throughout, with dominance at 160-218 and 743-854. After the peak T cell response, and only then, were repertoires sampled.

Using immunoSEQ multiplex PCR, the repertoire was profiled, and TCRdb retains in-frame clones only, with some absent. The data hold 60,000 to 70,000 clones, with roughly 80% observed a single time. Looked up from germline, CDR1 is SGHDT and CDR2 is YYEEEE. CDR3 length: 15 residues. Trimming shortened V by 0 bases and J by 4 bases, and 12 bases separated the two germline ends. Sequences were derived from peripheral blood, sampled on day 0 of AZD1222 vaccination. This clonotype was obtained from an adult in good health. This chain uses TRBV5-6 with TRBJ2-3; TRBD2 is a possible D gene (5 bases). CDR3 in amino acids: CASSLVGAGADTQYF. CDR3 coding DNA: TGTGCCAGCAGCTTGGTCGGCGCGGGTGCAGATACGCAGTATTTT.